This T cell receptor beta chain was identified in a study of cytomegalovirus exposure and HLA in healthy donors. Study-wide results and caveats: A missense DCLRE1C variant was associated with V- and J-gene trimming of TCR beta chains in a later analysis, and an independent cohort replicated the association.

This CDR3 spans 16 amino acids. Germline CDR1 MGHDK, CDR2 SYGVNS. V dropped 0 bases and J dropped 4 bases, with 15 bases sitting between them. Concerning this clone: Its matching antigen is unknown.

PCR used 60 Vbeta primers and 13 Jbeta primers. Sequencing used immunoSEQ multiplex PCR; TCRdb keeps in-frame clones, though not all of them. The repertoire holds a few hundred thousand clones, with 72% as singletons. This clonotype originated in a female donor in good health and CMV-seronegative. Sequenced material: PBMCs. The genes are TRBV25-1 and TRBJ2-5; TRBD2 might be the D (6 bases). CDR3 residues: CASSEYRALGGETQYF. The CDR3 DNA follows: TGTGCCAGCAGTGAATATAGGGCCCTGGGGGGAGAGACCCAGTACTTC.